This T cell receptor (beta chain) originates from a study of molecular identifiers for immune sequencing clone quantification. Overall study findings and caveats: Spiked Jurkat TCR RNA from one cell was reportedly detectable among fewer than 1.2 million naive cells.

Bulk TCR libraries used previously described methods and listed TCR primers. TCRdb analysed the PCR reads with MiXCR anew, one entry per CDR3 protein. The sample contains about 10,000 distinct CDR3 sequences, 20% to 25% of which appear only once. This clonotype counts as medium-sized. Antigen unknown. The V gene end was trimmed by 1 base and the J gene end by 5 bases; junction bases not matched to a gene: 4. The CDR3 runs to 15 residues. Germline CDR1 is MGHDK and CDR2 is SYGVNS. The sample was naive CD8+ T cells from blood, with Jurkat cell RNA spiked in. Described subset: FACS-sorted CD8+CD4-CCR7+CD45RA+ naive T cells. The clonotype was recovered from a human donor in good health. Some libraries in this study had Jurkat cell RNA spiked in. J is TRBJ1-5 and V is TRBV25-1; 8 positions match TRBD1. CDR3 sequence: CASSESQGVDQPQHF. The CDR3 DNA sequence: TGTGCCAGCAGTGAATCACAGGGGGTGGATCAGCCCCAGCATTTT.